Shown below are 22 T cell receptor beta chains from a single sample sequenced in a study of cytomegalovirus exposure and HLA in healthy donors. The PCR employed 60 Vbeta primers together with 13 Jbeta primers. The data were produced by immunoSEQ multiplex PCR, yet TCRdb's version contains in-frame clones alone and is incomplete. This sample has 150,000 to 200,000 clones, with approximately 65% found just once. Specimen: PBMCs. These receptors were collected from a man in his forties in good health and CMV-seronegative.

This clone has only a few counts. The chain recombines TRBV19 with TRBJ2-7, with a weak D call TRBD1 (6 bases). The germline CDR1 and CDR2 sequences are LNHDA and SQIVND (reference sequence). V dropped 4 bases and J dropped 5 bases, with 15 bases sitting between them. The CDR3 consists of 14 residues. The CDR3 sequence is CASSNAGVKNEQYF. CDR3 nucleotide sequence: TGTGCCAGTAGTAACGCAGGGGTCAAGAACGAGCAGTACTTC.

This clone was recorded a few times. V is TRBV2 and J is TRBJ2-2, with D perhaps TRBD2 (6 bases). Looked up from germline, CDR1 is SNHLY and CDR2 is FYNNEI. The CDR3 spans 14 residues. V shed 6 bases and J shed 3 bases, with 11 bases lying between them. As DNA, the CDR3 is TGTGCCAGCAGGGAATGGGGGGACACCGGGGAGCTGTTTTTT. Translation: CASREWGDTGELFF. Variable domain in full (rest from reference TRBV2 and TRBJ2-2): EPEVTQTPSHQVTQMGQEVILRCVPISNHLYFYWYRQILGQKVEFLVSFYNNEISEKSEIFDDQFSVERPDGSNFTLKIRSTKLEDSAMYFCASREWGDTGELFFGEGSRLTVL.

The chain links TRBV6-1 to TRBJ2-1; 7 bases fit TRBD2. After removal of 4 bases from V and 7 bases from J, the junction contained 7 bases not matched to a gene. The CDR3 loop spans 14 amino acids. Per the germline V gene, CDR1 is MNHNS and CDR2 is SASEGT. In DNA form, the CDR3 reads TGTGCCAGCAGTGGGGGAGGGGCGGGAAATGAGCAGTTCTTC. Protein product: CASSGGGAGNEQFF.

Only a few counts were recorded for this clone. The chain uses TRBV7-9 and TRBJ2-1; 7 nucleotides line up with TRBD2. Losses at the gene ends were 2 bases for V and 7 bases for J; bases not matched to a gene: 14. CDR3 length: 17 amino acids. CDR1 and CDR2 (germline): SEHNR, FQNEAQ (reference sequence). The CDR3 nucleotides are TGTGCCAGCAGCTTAAAGGGACGGCGGGAGTCCTGGAATGAGCAGTTCTTC. It specifies CASSLKGRRESWNEQFF.

The chain employs TRBV2 and TRBJ2-1; 9 nucleotides agree with TRBD1. The J segment lost 9 bases and the V segment lost 6 bases, leaving 9 bases of the junction unmatched. Germline assignment: CDR1 SNHLY and CDR2 FYNNEI. This CDR3 is built from 14 residues. CDR3 protein: CASSWDRAMAEQFF. The DNA for the CDR3 is TGTGCCAGCAGCTGGGACAGGGCGATGGCTGAGCAGTTCTTC. Supplemented by reference TRBV2 and TRBJ2-1, the full variable domain reads EPEVTQTPSHQVTQMGQEVILRCVPISNHLYFYWYRQILGQKVEFLVSFYNNEISEKSEIFDDQFSVERPDGSNFTLKIRSTKLEDSAMYFCASSWDRAMAEQFFGPGTRLTVL.

The V call is TRBV19, the J call TRBJ1-1; 8 bases are a match to TRBD1. The germline CDR1 and CDR2 sequences are LNHDA and SQIVND (reference sequence). The CDR3 sequence is 15 residues long. V lost 5 bases and J lost 0; bases outside the gene matches: 5. The CDR3 sequence: CASSPDRGLNTEAFF. The CDR3, as DNA: TGTGCCAGTAGTCCCGACAGGGGATTGAACACTGAAGCTTTCTTT.

CDR3 sequence reads: CASGGTGRPNTGELFF. CDR3 bases: TGTGCCAGCGGGGGGACTGGACGCCCGAACACCGGGGAGCTGTTTTTT. The V and J genes are TRBV2 and TRBJ2-2; D possibly corresponds to TRBD2 (6 bases). The CDR3 contains 16 residues. The ends were cut back, 8 bases at V and 0 bases at J, with 16 bases in the middle. Germline V lookup: CDR1 SNHLY, CDR2 FYNNEI.

This chain connects TRBV28 to TRBJ2-5; 8 bases are a match to TRBD2. This CDR3 comprises 15 residues. V lost 3 bases and J lost 4; bases outside the gene matches: 7. From germline, CDR1 is MDHEN and CDR2 SYDVKM. CDR3: CASSFRGGHGETQYF. For the CDR3, the DNA is TGTGCCAGCAGTTTCCGCGGGGGGCACGGAGAGACCCAGTACTTC.

This clone has just one count. V is TRBV28 and J is TRBJ2-1; 7 positions agree with TRBD2. Germline lookup yields CDR1 MDHEN and CDR2 SYDVKM. This CDR3 has 14 amino acids. V lost 8 bases to trimming and J lost 1 base; unmatched junction nucleotides: 5. The chain's CDR3 is CASGGLVSYNEQFF. The CDR3 coding sequence is TGTGCCAGCGGTGGACTAGTATCCTACAATGAGCAGTTCTTC.

The rearrangement links TRBV6-5 to TRBJ2-5; perhaps TRBD1 as D (6 bases). The J call is uncertain, as TRBJ2-7 better fits the DNA end. Germline V gene lookup returns CDR1 MNHEY and CDR2 SVGAGI. This CDR3 has 14 amino acids. DNA of the CDR3: TGTGCCAGCAGTTACGCAGGGGCAAGCTACGAGCAGTACTTC. This codes for CASSYAGASYEQYF.

This clone has just a few counts. The conserved phenylalanine or tryptophan normally closing the CDR3 is absent here, so this likely arose from a read error. The limits of the CDR3 on the DNA are not certain, so only TCRdb's listed CDR3 is given. This rearrangement joins TRBV2 to TRBJ1-5; no check of the table's D call, TRBD1, against the DNA was made. The length of the CDR3 is 13 amino acids, counting both ends. CDR1 and CDR2 (germline): SNHLY, FYNNEI. CDR3 sequence: CASSELPRQALRL.

The rearrangement links TRBV7-2 to TRBJ2-1; D unresolved. Germline loops: CDR1 SGHTA, CDR2 FQGNSA. This CDR3 comprises 15 residues. V was clipped by 2 bases and J by 1 base, with 9 bases between them. CDR3 loop: CASSLSPMSYNEQFF. The CDR3 nucleotides are TGTGCCAGCAGCTTATCCCCAATGTCCTACAATGAGCAGTTCTTC.

The sample holds a few counts of this clone. The rearrangement uses TRBV7-2 and TRBJ2-5, with 10 bases aligning to TRBD2. Germline V CDR1 and CDR2: SGHTA, FQGNSA. The ends lost 6 bases at V and 5 bases at J; junction bases unmatched: 15. The CDR3 sequence is 17 residues long. The DNA for the CDR3 is TGTGCCAGCAGTTACACCTCAAGCGGGAGGGCCGGTGAGACCCAGTACTTC. Translation: CASSYTSSGRAGETQYF.

The chain couples TRBV19 to TRBJ2-1; TRBD2 matches at 14 bases. Trimming at V came to 8 bases and at J to 4 bases, leaving 7 bases not matched to a gene. Germline assignment: CDR1 LNHDA and CDR2 SQIVND (reference sequence). This CDR3 is built from 16 residues. CDR3 loop: CASSPRTSGRYNEQFF. CDR3 nucleotide sequence: TGTGCCAGTTCCCCTCGGACTAGCGGGAGGTACAATGAGCAGTTCTTC.

This chain links TRBV18 with TRBJ2-5; weak D call: TRBD1 (5 bases). TRBJ2-7 matches the DNA end more closely, so the J call is doubtful. Germline V gene data show CDR1 as KGHSH and CDR2 as LQKENI. The CDR3 runs to 14 residues. CDR3 protein: CASSPDSSSTEQYF. CDR3 sequence (DNA): TGTGCCAGCTCACCTGACAGCTCCTCGACCGAGCAGTACTTC.

The V gene is TRBV6-6, the J gene TRBJ1-5; D is uncertain. V was clipped by 3 bases and J by 0 bases, with 9 bases between them. CDR3 size: 15 residues. The germline V gene encodes CDR1 MNHNY and CDR2 SVGAGI (reference sequence). DNA of the CDR3: TGTGCCAGCAGTTATTCCGGGGATAGCAATCAGCCCCAGCATTTT. This codes for CASSYSGDSNQPQHF.

The chain joins TRBV21-1 to TRBJ2-2; the D segment call TRBD1 is taken from the table without a DNA check. TRBV21-1 is noted as a pseudogene. This CDR3 is built from 16 residues. The CDR3: CASSKGQGVNTGELFF. The CDR3 DNA sequence: TGTGCCAGCAGCAAAGGACAGGGGGTGAACACCGGGGAGCTGTTTTTT.

This chain's CDR3 is CASSDRTGWGTDTQYF. In DNA, the CDR3 is TGTGCCAGCAGCGACCGGACAGGCTGGGGGACAGATACGCAGTATTTT. The chain is built from TRBV7-8 and TRBJ2-3; 7 bases agree with TRBD1. CDR1 and CDR2 from the germline V gene are SGHVS and FQNEAQ. The J segment lost 3 bases and the V segment lost 5 bases, leaving 11 bases of the junction unmatched. This CDR3 region has 16 residues.

The chain joins TRBV27 to TRBJ1-2; the match to TRBD1 covers 11 bases. CDR3 length: 15 amino acids. Germline CDR1 MNHEY, CDR2 SMNVEV (reference sequence). Unmatched junction bases numbered 7, after V lost 5 bases and J lost 5 bases. This chain's CDR3 is CASSEWDRGIYGYTF. In nucleotides, the CDR3 is TGTGCCAGCAGTGAATGGGACAGGGGGATATATGGCTACACCTTC.

V gene TRBV11-2 combines with J gene TRBJ2-4; weak D call: TRBD2 (5 bases). This CDR3 spans 15 amino acids. The V gene lost 5 bases and the J gene lost 7 bases, with 18 bases spanning the gap. The germline CDR1 and CDR2 sequences are SGHAT and FQNNGV. In nucleotides, the CDR3 is TGTGCCAGCAGCCGAGCCGGGATCCGGGCGAACATTCAGTACTTC. Its translation: CASSRAGIRANIQYF. The full variable domain, in which reference TRBV11-2 and TRBJ2-4 provide the parts outside the CDR3, is EAGVAQSPRYKIIEKRQSVAFWCNPISGHATLYWYQQILGQGPKLLIQFQNNGVVDDSQLPKDRFSAERLKGVDSTLKIQPAKLEDSAVYLCASSRAGIRANIQYFGAGTRLSVL.

This clone was counted only a few times. V gene TRBV5-4 combines with J gene TRBJ2-2, with 9 bases aligning to TRBD2. This CDR3 spans 15 amino acids. CDR1 SGHNT and CDR2 YYREEE come from the germline V gene (reference sequence). The ends lost 2 bases at V and 3 bases at J; junction bases unmatched: 2. The chain's CDR3 is CASSLKREDTGELFF. The CDR3 DNA sequence: TGTGCCAGCAGCTTAAAGCGGGAGGACACCGGGGAGCTGTTTTTT.

This clone was detected only once. The gene calls are TRBV7-2 and TRBJ2-7, with 8 bases identical to TRBD2. The trim removed 5 bases at V and 0 bases at J, leaving 3 bases unmatched. The V gene's germline CDR1 is SGHTA and CDR2 FQGNSA. The CDR3 sequence is 14 residues long. CDR3 loop: CASSPGGGSYEQYF. CDR3 coding DNA: TGTGCCAGCAGCCCCGGGGGGGGCTCCTACGAGCAGTACTTC.